This is a list of T cell receptor beta chains from one sample in a study of T cells in Graves' hyperthyroidism and ophthalmopathy. Using its own MiXCR run on the multiplex PCR reads, TCRdb lists one record per CDR3 protein. Here the sample spans around 700,000 distinct CDR3 sequences, about 17% being singletons. The material sequenced was blood. The source of these receptors is a woman aged 45-59 years with Graves' hyperthyroidism that later progressed to Graves' ophthalmopathy. The CDR3 runs from the conserved cysteine through the conserved F or W. D genes are given only for firm matches. The listing skips clone size in some rows; elsewhere it reads once, few, many or a size class.

d_gene,v_gene,abundance,j_gene,CDR3nt,CDR3aa
-,TRBV20-1,-,TRBJ1-1,TGCAGTGCTATGCAGAGGACTTGGAACACTGAAGCTTTCTTT,CSAMQRTWNTEAFF
TRBD1,TRBV19,-,TRBJ2-3,TGTGCCAGTCAGCGGGACAGGGGGCGCACAGATACGCAGTATTTT,CASQRDRGRTDTQYF
-,TRBV20-1,-,TRBJ1-6,TGCAGTGCTACTCATTATAGGGACGGGGAGAATTCACCCCTCCACTTT,CSATHYRDGENSPLHF
-,TRBV11-2,many,TRBJ2-2,TGTGCCAGCAGCAGGACAGTTGCGAACACCGGGGAGCTGTTTTTT,CASSRTVANTGELFF
-,TRBV19,few,TRBJ1-2,TGTGCCAGTAGTATCTCATTCGCATATGGCTACACCTTC,CASSISFAYGYTF
TRBD2,TRBV20-1,-,TRBJ2-1,TGCAGTGCTGCCGGGACGCTTCTAGCGGCACCATCCTACAATGAGCAGTTCTTC,CSAAGTLLAAPSYNEQFF
TRBD1,TRBV15,-,TRBJ2-7,TGTGCCACCAGCAGATCATCCGGGACAGGTTTTTACGAGCAGTACTTC,CATSRSSGTGFYEQYF
TRBD2,TRBV6-1,once,TRBJ2-4,TGTGCCAGTAGGACATCGCTCGGGACTAGCGGGGCCAAAAACATTCAGTACTTC,CASRTSLGTSGAKNIQYF
-,TRBV14,-,TRBJ2-7,TGTGCCAGCGGCCAATCTCCCTACGAGCAGTACTTC,CASGQSPYEQYF
TRBD2,TRBV12-3/TRBV12-4,-,TRBJ2-1,TGTGCCAGCAGTCTTCGGACTAGCGGGGGCCTAAAGCGCAATGAGCAGTTCTTC,CASSLRTSGGLKRNEQFF
TRBD1,TRBV20-1,-,TRBJ1-1,TGCAGTGCCCCACAGGGGGGAGGCACTGAAGCTTTCTTT,CSAPQGGGTEAFF
-,TRBV29-1,few,TRBJ2-3,TGCAGCACATCCGGGACGGGAAAGACTAGGTCGGCAGATACGCAGTATTTT,CSTSGTGKTRSADTQYF
-,TRBV12-3/TRBV12-4,few,TRBJ2-2,TGTGCCAGCAACACGGGGTTGGACACCGGGGAGCTGTTTTTT,CASNTGLDTGELFF
TRBD1,TRBV27,-,TRBJ1-2,TGTGCCAGCAGGTGGGACAGCCGAAATGGATATGGCTACACCTTC,CASRWDSRNGYGYTF
-,TRBV7-3,-,TRBJ2-2,TGTGCCAGCAGCTTAGTACCTTTCGCGAACACCGGGGAGCTGTTTTTT,CASSLVPFANTGELFF
-,TRBV7-8,-,TRBJ1-3,TGTGCCAGCAGCTTATCGGCCGGACATTCAAATTCTGGAAACACCATATATTTT,CASSLSAGHSNSGNTIYF
-,TRBV7-2,few,TRBJ1-3,TGTGCCAGCAGCTTTGAGGGGCTAAGTTCTGGAAACACCATATATTTT,CASSFEGLSSGNTIYF
-,TRBV6-5,few,TRBJ1-5,TGTGCCAGCAGTTATCTGGGGGGGACCCCCAATCAGCCCCAGCATTTT,CASSYLGGTPNQPQHF
-,TRBV11-1,many,TRBJ1-4,TGTGCCAGCAGCCCTACAGGACTCGAAAAACTGTTTTTT,CASSPTGLEKLFF
TRBD2,TRBV7-8,many,TRBJ2-5,TGTGCCAGCAGCTTAGCATTTAGCGGGGGGGCTACAGATCAAGAGACCCAGTACTTC,CASSLAFSGGATDQETQYF
-,TRBV12-3/TRBV12-4,-,TRBJ1-2,TGTGCCAGTTGCAATGAGAGGACTAATAACTATGGCTACACCTTC,CASCNERTNNYGYTF
-,TRBV27,few,TRBJ1-2,TGTGCCAGCAGTTTATCGATCCATGGGGATGGCTACACCTTC,CASSLSIHGDGYTF
-,TRBV6-2/TRBV6-3,few,TRBJ2-7,TGTGCCAGCAGTTACTCCGCTCTGTCCTCCTACGAGCAGTACTTC,CASSYSALSSYEQYF
-,TRBV6-6,few,TRBJ2-3,TGTGCCAGCAGTTACTCGATGAACGGGCGTCCAGATACGCAGTATTTT,CASSYSMNGRPDTQYF
-,TRBV2,few,TRBJ2-5,TGTGCCAGCAGTTTATCCGTTCGGGGGACCCAGTACTTC,CASSLSVRGTQYF
-,TRBV12-3/TRBV12-4,many,TRBJ2-1,TGTGCCAGCAGTCAGGGATCTTACAATGAGCAGTTCTTC,CASSQGSYNEQFF
-,TRBV18,many,TRBJ1-1,TGTGCCAGCTCACCAAGGTACGATGACCGGGTGTCTGAAGCTTTCTTT,CASSPRYDDRVSEAFF
TRBD1,TRBV7-2,many,TRBJ2-1,TGTGCCAGCAGCCAAGGACAGGGACGAAATGAGCAGTTCTTC,CASSQGQGRNEQFF
-,TRBV12-3/TRBV12-4,many,TRBJ2-2,TGTGCCAGCAGTTTGGCGGGTGCGAACACCGGGGAGCTGTTTTTT,CASSLAGANTGELFF
-,TRBV6-1,many,TRBJ2-7,TGTGCCGGTAGAATTGGGAGTTACGAGCAGTACTTC,CAGRIGSYEQYF
-,TRBV20-1,few,TRBJ2-1,TGCAGTGCTAGAGATAGACTCCCGAACAATGAGCAGTTCTTC,CSARDRLPNNEQFF
-,TRBV24-1,few,TRBJ2-1,TGTGCCACCAGTTCTATCCGTCTGCCAGGGTCAGGTGAGCAGTTCTTC,CATSSIRLPGSGEQFF
-,TRBV18,-,TRBJ2-3,TGTGCCAGCTCACCACGGAGGCAGGGGATTGATACGCAGTATTTT,CASSPRRQGIDTQYF
-,TRBV11-2,many,TRBJ1-2,TGTGCCAGCAGCTCCCCGGCAGACGTTAACTATGGCTACACCTTC,CASSSPADVNYGYTF
-,TRBV27,-,TRBJ2-7,TGTGCCAGCCGCAACGGGGGCCGGGAGCAGTACTTC,CASRNGGREQYF
-,TRBV2,many,TRBJ2-7,TGTGCCAGCAGGATTGACACTCTCAAGGACGAGCAGTACTTC,CASRIDTLKDEQYF
-,TRBV7-9,-,TRBJ2-2,TGTGCCAGCAGCTTAGGTGGGTCGGAGGGGGCTCATATGGACACCGGGGAGCTGTTTTTT,CASSLGGSEGAHMDTGELFF
-,TRBV12-3/TRBV12-4,-,TRBJ2-3,TGTGCCAGCAAAAAGGAACCCTCTAGCACAGATACGCAGTATTTT,CASKKEPSSTDTQYF
TRBD1,TRBV5-5,many,TRBJ1-1,TGTGCCAGCAGCCGAGACCTCCAGGGGGCGTACACTGAAGCTTTCTTT,CASSRDLQGAYTEAFF
-,TRBV6-6,-,TRBJ2-6,TGTGCCAGCAGTTATCCGCCAACCAGCTCTGGGGCCAACGTCCTGACTTTC,CASSYPPTSSGANVLTF
TRBD2,TRBV4-1,-,TRBJ2-7,TGCGCCAGCAGCCAAGAAGGACTAGCGGGGGGGCGATACGAGCAGTACTTC,CASSQEGLAGGRYEQYF
-,TRBV20-1,-,TRBJ1-6,TGCAGTGCCCACTATGTTAACTCCTATAATTCACCCCTCCACTTT,CSAHYVNSYNSPLHF
TRBD2,TRBV11-2,many,TRBJ2-1,TGTGCCAGCAGCTTAGCTTCTAGCGGGTTCTACAATGAGCAGTTCTTC,CASSLASSGFYNEQFF
-,TRBV10-3,-,TRBJ2-3,TGTGCCCTTCGAGGGGCTAGCGGCACAGATACGCAGTATTTT,CALRGASGTDTQYF
-,TRBV12-3/TRBV12-4,many,TRBJ1-1,TGTGCCAGCAACCCCTATTCCAGAGACGGAGCTTTCTTT,CASNPYSRDGAFF
-,TRBV30,-,TRBJ1-5,TGTGCCTGGAGTTCCCTTGTAGGGTCCTCGGGCAATCAGCCCCAGCATTTT,CAWSSLVGSSGNQPQHF
TRBD1,TRBV13,-,TRBJ1-3,TGTGCCAGCAGCCAGGGGGACAGACGCTCTGGAAACACCATATATTTT,CASSQGDRRSGNTIYF
TRBD1,TRBV7-9,many,TRBJ2-7,TGTGCCAGCAGCCAATACCTGACAGGGACCTCCTACGAGCAGTACTTC,CASSQYLTGTSYEQYF